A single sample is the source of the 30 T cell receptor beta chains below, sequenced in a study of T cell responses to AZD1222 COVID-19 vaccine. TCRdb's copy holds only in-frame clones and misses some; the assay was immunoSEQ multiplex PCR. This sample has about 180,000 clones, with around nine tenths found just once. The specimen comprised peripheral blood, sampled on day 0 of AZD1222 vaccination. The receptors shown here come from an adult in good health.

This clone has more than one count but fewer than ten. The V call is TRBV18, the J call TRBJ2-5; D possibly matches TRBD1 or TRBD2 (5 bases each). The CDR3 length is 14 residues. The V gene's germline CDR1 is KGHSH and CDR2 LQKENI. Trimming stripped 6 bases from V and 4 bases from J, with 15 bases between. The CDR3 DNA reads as TGTGCCAGCTCCCCCTCCGGGGCGCGAGAGACCCAGTACTTC. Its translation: CASSPSGARETQYF. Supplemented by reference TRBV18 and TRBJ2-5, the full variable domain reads NAGVMQNPRHLVRRRGQEARLRCSPMKGHSHVYWYRQLPEEGLKFMVYLQKENIIDESGMPKERFSAEFPKEGPSILRIQQVVRGDSAAYFCASSPSGARETQYFGPGTRLLVL.

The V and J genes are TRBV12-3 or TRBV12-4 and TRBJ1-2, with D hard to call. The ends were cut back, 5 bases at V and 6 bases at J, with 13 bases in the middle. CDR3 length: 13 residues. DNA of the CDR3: TGTGCCAGCAGTCCTCTGGGTATTCATGGCTACACCTTC. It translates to CASSPLGIHGYTF.

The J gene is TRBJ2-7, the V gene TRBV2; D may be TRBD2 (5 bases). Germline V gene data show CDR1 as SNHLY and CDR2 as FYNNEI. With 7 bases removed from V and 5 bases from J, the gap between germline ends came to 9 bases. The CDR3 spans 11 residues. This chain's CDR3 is CASILAHEQYF. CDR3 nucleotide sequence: TGTGCCAGCATCCTAGCCCACGAGCAGTACTTC. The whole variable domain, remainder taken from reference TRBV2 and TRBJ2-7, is EPEVTQTPSHQVTQMGQEVILRCVPISNHLYFYWYRQILGQKVEFLVSFYNNEISEKSEIFDDQFSVERPDGSNFTLKIRSTKLEDSAMYFCASILAHEQYFGPGTRLTVT.

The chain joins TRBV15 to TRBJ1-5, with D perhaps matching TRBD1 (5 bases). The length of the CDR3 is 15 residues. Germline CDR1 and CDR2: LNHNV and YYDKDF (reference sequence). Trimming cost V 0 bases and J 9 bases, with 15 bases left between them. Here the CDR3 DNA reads TGTGCCACCAGCAGAGATCCGGGACCGCGCCCGCCCCAGCATTTT. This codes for CATSRDPGPRPPQHF.

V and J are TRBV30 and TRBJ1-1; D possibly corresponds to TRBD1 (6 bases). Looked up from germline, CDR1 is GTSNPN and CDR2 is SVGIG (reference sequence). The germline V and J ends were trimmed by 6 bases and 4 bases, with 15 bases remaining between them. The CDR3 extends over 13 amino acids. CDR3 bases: TGTGCCTGCCAAAGAGGGGGGGGCACTGAAGCTTTCTTT. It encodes CACQRGGGTEAFF.

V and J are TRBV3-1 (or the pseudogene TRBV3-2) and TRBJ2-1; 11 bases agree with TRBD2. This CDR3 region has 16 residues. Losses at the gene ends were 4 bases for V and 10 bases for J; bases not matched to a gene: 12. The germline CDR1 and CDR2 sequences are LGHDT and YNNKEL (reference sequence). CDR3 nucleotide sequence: TGTGCCAGCAGCCCGAGGGCTAGCGGGAGGCTAAACGAGCAGTTCTTC. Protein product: CASSPRASGRLNEQFF.

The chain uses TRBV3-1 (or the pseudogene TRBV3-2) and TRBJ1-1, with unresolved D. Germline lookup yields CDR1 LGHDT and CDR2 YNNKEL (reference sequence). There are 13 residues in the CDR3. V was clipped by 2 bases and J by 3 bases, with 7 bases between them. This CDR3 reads CASSQSGDTEAFF. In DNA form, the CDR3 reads TGTGCCAGCAGCCAAAGTGGGGACACTGAAGCTTTCTTT.

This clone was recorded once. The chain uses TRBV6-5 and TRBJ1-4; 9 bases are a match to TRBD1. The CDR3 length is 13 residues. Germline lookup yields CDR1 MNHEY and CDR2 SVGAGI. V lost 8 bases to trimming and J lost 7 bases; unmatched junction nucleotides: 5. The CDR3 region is CASSRQGGEKLFF. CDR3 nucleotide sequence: TGTGCCAGCTCACGACAGGGGGGTGAAAAACTGTTTTTT.

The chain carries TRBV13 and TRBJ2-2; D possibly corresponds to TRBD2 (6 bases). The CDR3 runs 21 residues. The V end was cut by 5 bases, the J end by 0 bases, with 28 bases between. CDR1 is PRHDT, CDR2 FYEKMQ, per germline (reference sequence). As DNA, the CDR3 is TGTGCCAGCAGCCACATCCCGCGGCAGGTCTCGCGGGAATCGAACACCGGGGAGCTGTTTTTT. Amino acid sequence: CASSHIPRQVSRESNTGELFF. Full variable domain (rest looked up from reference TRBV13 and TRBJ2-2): AAGVIQSPRHLIKEKRETATLKCYPIPRHDTVYWYQQGPGQDPQFLISFYEKMQSDKGSIPDRFSAQQFSDYHSELNMSSLELGDSALYFCASSHIPRQVSRESNTGELFFGEGSRLTVL.

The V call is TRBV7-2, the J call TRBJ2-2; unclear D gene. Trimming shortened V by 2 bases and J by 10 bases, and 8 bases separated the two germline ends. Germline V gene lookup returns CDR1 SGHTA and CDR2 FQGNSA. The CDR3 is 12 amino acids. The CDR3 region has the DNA TGTGCCAGCAGCTTACGCCCGCCGGAGCTGTTTTTT. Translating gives CASSLRPPELFF.

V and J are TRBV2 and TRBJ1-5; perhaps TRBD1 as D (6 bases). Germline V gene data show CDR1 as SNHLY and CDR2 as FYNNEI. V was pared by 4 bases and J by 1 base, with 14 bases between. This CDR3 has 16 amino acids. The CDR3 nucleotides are TGTGCCAGCAGTGGTGGACAGTTGGGGAGCAATCAGCCCCAGCATTTT. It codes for CASSGGQLGSNQPQHF.

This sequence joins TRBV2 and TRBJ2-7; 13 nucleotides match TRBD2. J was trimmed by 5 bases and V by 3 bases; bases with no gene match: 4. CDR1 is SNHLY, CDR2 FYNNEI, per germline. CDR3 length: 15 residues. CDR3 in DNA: TGTGCCAGCAGTGATCGGACTAGCGGGAGCCACGAGCAGTACTTC. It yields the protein CASSDRTSGSHEQYF.

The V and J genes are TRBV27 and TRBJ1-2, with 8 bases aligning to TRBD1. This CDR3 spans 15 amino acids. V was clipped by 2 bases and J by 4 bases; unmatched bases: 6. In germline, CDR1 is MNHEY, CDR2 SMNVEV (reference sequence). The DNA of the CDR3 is TGTGCCAGCAGTTTACAAGGACAGGGTGTCTATGGCTACACCTTC. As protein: CASSLQGQGVYGYTF.

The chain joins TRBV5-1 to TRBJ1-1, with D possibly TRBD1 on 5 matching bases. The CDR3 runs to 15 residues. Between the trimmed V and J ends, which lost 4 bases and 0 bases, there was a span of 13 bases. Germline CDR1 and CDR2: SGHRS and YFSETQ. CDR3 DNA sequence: TGCGCCAGCAGCGCATCACAGGCGATGAACACTGAAGCTTTCTTT. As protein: CASSASQAMNTEAFF. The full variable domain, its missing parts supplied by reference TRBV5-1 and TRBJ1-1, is KAGVTQTPRYLIKTRGQQVTLSCSPISGHRSVSWYQQTPGQGLQFLFEYFSETQRNKGNFPGRFSGRQFSNSRSEMNVSTLELGDSALYLCASSASQAMNTEAFFGQGTRLTVV.

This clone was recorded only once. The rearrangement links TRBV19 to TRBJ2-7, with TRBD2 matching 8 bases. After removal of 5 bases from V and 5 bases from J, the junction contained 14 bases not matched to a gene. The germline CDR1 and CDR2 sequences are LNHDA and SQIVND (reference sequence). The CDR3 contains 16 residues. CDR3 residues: CASSRSTSGSPHEQYF. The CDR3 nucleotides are TGTGCCAGTAGTCGGTCCACGAGCGGGAGTCCCCACGAGCAGTACTTC.

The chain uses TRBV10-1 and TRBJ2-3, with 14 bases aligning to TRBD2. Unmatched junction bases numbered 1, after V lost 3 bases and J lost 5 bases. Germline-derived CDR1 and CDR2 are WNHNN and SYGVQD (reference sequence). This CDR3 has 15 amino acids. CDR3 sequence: CASSEGTSGRDTQYF. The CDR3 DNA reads TGCGCCAGCAGTGAAGGGACTAGCGGGAGAGATACGCAGTATTTT.

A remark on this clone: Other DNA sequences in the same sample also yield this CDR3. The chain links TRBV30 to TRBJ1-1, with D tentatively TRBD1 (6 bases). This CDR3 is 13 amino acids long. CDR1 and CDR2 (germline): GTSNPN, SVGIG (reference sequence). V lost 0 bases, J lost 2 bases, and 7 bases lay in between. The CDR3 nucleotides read TGTGCCTGGAGTGTACAGGGTAACACTGAAGCTTTCTTT. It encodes CAWSVQGNTEAFF.

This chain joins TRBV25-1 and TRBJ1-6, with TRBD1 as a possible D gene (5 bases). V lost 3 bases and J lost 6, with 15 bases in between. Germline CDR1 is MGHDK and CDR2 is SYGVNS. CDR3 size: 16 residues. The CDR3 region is CASSEVEGIPNSPLHF. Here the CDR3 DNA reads TGTGCCAGCAGTGAGGTGGAGGGGATTCCTAATTCACCCCTCCACTTT.

The CDR3 DNA is TGCGCCAGCAGTCAGTCCAACACCGGCTCCTACAATGAGCAGTTCTTC. Translating gives CASSQSNTGSYNEQFF. The gene calls are TRBV23-1 and TRBJ2-1; D is ambiguous. TRBV23-1 is filed as an ORF, its function uncertain. V was trimmed by 3 bases and J by 0 bases, leaving 12 bases between them. The length of the CDR3 is 16 residues.

The DNA of the CDR3 is TGTGCCAGCAGTTACTCGATCCCCTTGACAGGGAGGCGAGGCTACACCTTC. Its translation: CASSYSIPLTGRRGYTF. The chain uses TRBV6-7 and TRBJ1-2, with 7 bases that match TRBD1. TRBV6-7 is assigned to the ORF class and has an uncertain function. Losses at the gene ends were 0 bases for V and 8 bases for J; bases not matched to a gene: 15. The CDR3 extends over 17 amino acids.

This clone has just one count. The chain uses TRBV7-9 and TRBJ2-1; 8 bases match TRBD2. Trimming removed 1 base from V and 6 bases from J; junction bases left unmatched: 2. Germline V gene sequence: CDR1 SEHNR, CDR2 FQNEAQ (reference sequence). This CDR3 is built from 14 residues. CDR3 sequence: CASSLGGRSNEQFF. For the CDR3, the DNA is TGTGCCAGCAGCTTAGGCGGGAGGAGCAATGAGCAGTTCTTC.

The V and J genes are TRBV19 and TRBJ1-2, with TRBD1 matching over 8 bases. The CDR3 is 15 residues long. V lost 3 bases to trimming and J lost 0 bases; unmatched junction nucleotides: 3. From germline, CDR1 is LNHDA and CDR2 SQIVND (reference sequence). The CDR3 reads CASSIATGANYGYTF. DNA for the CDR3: TGTGCCAGTAGTATCGCGACAGGGGCTAACTATGGCTACACCTTC.

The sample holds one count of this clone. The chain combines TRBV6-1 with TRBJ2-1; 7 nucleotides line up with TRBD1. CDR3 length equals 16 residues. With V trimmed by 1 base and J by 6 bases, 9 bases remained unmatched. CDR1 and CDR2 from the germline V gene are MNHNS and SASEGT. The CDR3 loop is CASSEVISQGVNEQFF. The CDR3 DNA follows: TGTGCCAGCAGTGAAGTCATCAGCCAGGGGGTCAATGAGCAGTTCTTC.

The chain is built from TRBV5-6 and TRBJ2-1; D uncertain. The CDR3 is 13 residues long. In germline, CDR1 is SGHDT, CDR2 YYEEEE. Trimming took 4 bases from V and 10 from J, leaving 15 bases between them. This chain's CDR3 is CASSGTGYYEQFF. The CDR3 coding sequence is TGTGCCAGCAGCGGCACTGGTTATTACGAGCAGTTCTTC.

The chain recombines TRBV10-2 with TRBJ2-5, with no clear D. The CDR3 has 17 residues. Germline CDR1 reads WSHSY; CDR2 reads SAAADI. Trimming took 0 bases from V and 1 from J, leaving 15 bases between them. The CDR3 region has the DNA TGCGCCAGCAGTGAGTCGCGGATCGGAGTGCCCCAAGAGACCCAGTACTTC. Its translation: CASSESRIGVPQETQYF.

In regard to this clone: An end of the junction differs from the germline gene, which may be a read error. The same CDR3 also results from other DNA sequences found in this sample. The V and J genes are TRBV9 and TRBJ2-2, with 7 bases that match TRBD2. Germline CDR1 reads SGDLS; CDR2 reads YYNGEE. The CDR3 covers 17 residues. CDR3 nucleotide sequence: TGTGCCAGCAGTGTAGCGGGTCTAGCGGCGAACACCGGGGAGCTGTTTTTT. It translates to CASSVAGLAANTGELFF. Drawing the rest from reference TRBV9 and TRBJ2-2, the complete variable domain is DSGVTQTPKHLITATGQRVTLRCSPRSGDLSVYWYQQSLDQGLQFLIQYYNGEERAKGNILERFSAQQFPDLHSELNLSSLELGDSALYFCASSVAGLAANTGELFFGEGSRLTVL.

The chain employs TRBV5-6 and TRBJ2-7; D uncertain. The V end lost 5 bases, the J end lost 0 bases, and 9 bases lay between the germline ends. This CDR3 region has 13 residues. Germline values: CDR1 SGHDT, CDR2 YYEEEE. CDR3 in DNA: TGTGCCAGCAGTGACTTTAACTCCTACGAGCAGTACTTC. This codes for CASSDFNSYEQYF.

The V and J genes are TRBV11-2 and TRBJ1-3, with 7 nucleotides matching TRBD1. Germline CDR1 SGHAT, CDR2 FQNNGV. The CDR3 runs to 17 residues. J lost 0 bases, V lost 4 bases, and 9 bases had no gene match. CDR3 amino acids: CASSSWTGSLSGNTIYF. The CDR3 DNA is TGTGCCAGCAGCTCTTGGACAGGAAGCCTCTCTGGAAACACCATATATTTT.

As DNA, the CDR3 is TGCGCCAGCACCCCCGTAGGAGGGGCCTATGGCTACACCTTC. Translation gives CASTPVGGAYGYTF. The chain has TRBV5-1 and TRBJ1-2; D is perhaps TRBD1 (5 bases). V lost 6 bases and J 4 bases, leaving 16 bases between the germline ends. Germline V gene lookup returns CDR1 SGHRS and CDR2 YFSETQ. The CDR3 length is 14 residues.

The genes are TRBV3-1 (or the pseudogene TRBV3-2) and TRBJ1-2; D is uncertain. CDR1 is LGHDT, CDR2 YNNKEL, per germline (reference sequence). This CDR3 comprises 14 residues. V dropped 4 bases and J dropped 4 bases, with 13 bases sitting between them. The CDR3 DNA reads TGTGCCAGCAGCCTCCCCCAAGGTGGCTATGGCTACACCTTC. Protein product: CASSLPQGGYGYTF.